This T cell receptor (beta chain) originates from a study of shared clonotypes between healthy human individuals (dated by TCRdb to 2019 to 2021). General notes on the study: Two women and a few men aged 18 to 49 years were included in the cohort. Per donor, three plates each were used for CD4 naive and CD4 memory, two for CD8 naive, and one for CD8 memory. The study deeply sequenced blood TCR repertoires of about 5 healthy adults to estimate repertoire size and the extent of clonotype sharing between individuals. Different laboratories and diverse techniques were used to prepare libraries and sequence TCR repertoires, to increase sequencing depth and limit assay-specific biases. Leukapheresis yielded between about 0.94 and 10 billion PBMCs per donor. The paper as a whole reports these results and caveats: Sampling was restricted to blood, and TCR repertoires in tissues likely differ from the TCR repertoires found in blood. Even with the large sequencing depth, rarefaction of the sorted-subset datasets indicated that sequencing was incomplete. Across a handful of donors, approximately 5% of naive CD4, around 3.3% of naive CD8, approximately 2.5% of memory CD4, and 0.3% to 0.45% of memory CD8 clonotypes were shared. Pairwise subsampling indicated that sequencing depth was expected to affect the degree of clonotype sharing among donors. Compared with non-shared clonotypes, the clonotypes found in all four sorted-subset donors had higher generation probabilities. Estimated clonotype richness was generally larger for naive than for memory subsets. Because the study included only a small number of donors, the genetic and exposure-history diversity represented was limited.

TCR CDR3 regions were amplified from genomic DNA by multiplex PCR using the deep immunoSEQ assay. For each cell subset, the extracted genomic DNA was distributed evenly across all wells of several immunoSEQ 96-well plates, and each plate served as one replicate. For sorted subsets, about 200 ng genomic DNA, equal to tens of thousands of T cell genomes, was loaded into each replicate PCR. Purified libraries were quantified with a Qubit 3.0 fluorometer, sized on a Bioanalyzer 2100, and re-quantified with the KAPA Library Quantification kit. Each immunoSEQ 96-well plate was sequenced on its own single-read 150-cycle Illumina NextSeq 550 flow cell. In the authors' own workflow: The immunoSEQ output contained only junctional sequences without quality scores, so filtering could not match that applied to full-length reads. Sequences were annotated with PyIR, a Python wrapper for IgBLAST v1.9, and V/J genes and CDR3 were assigned using IMGT germline references. Reads were filtered out if the reads had weak V/J assignments (E-value above 1e-6), no CDR3, stop codons, out-of-frame junctions, or ambiguous translated residues. V3J clonotypes were defined as sequences sharing an identical inferred V gene, J gene, and CDR3 amino acid sequence. Percentage overlap between repertoires was calculated by dividing the number of shared unique clonotypes by the size of the smaller repertoire. Richness of each repertoire was evaluated using RTK rarefaction, the Chao1 estimator, and Recon v2.1 estimates of unobserved clonotypes. For all TCRbeta clonotypes obtained by the gDNA method from four donors, generation probabilities were computed with OLGA. This is the immuneACCESS table as TCRdb keeps it, with only in-frame sequences that have V and J called. A part of the clones is gone; compared with another copy, unresolved V genes explain less than half, and the rest is unexplained. V and J calls and clone size are as listed in that table; D and trimming were resolved from the DNA. A total of 170,000 or so clones appear in this sample, approximately 61% of them only once. The top ten clones comprise about 10% of the sample.

About this clone itself: The antigen it binds to is not known. No base-level quality is on record; no much larger clone is a single base apart.

The donors were healthy, HIV-negative adults who had no recently reported acute infections or vaccinations. Every donor was a Caucasian adult living in Nashville, Tennessee, USA. CD4+ T cells were enriched by magnetic negative selection, after which naive cells were positively selected on CD45RA and the negative fraction was taken as the memory subset. Blood was collected by leukapheresis, and PBMCs were isolated by Ficoll-Histopaque density gradient centrifugation and then cryopreserved in liquid nitrogen vapor phase. Purity and quantity of every magnetically sorted T cell population were checked by analytical flow cytometry. Genomic DNA was isolated from every sorted fraction and measured by UV absorbance on a Nanodrop 2000c. CDR1 and CDR2 were assigned from the germline V gene as MDHEN and SYDVKM. Measured from the cysteine to the phenylalanine, the CDR3 is 15 residues long. Only the CDR3 region is kept as DNA, spanning 45 bases read in frame from base 1. V is cut back by 1 base and J by 6 bases, with 7 bases in the junction unmatched.

The TCR was taken from a man younger than 40 in good health. Sequencing input: memory CD4+ T cells sorted from blood. According to the study, the label for this sample's cell subset or site signals: CD45RA-negative fraction. The rearrangement joined TRBV28 to TRBJ1-1, and 8 bases in between align with TRBD1. The sequenced DNA: TGTGCCAGCAGTTTATCCGGGACAGGCTTTTCTGAAGCTTTCTTT. Its translation reads: CASSLSGTGFSEAFF.